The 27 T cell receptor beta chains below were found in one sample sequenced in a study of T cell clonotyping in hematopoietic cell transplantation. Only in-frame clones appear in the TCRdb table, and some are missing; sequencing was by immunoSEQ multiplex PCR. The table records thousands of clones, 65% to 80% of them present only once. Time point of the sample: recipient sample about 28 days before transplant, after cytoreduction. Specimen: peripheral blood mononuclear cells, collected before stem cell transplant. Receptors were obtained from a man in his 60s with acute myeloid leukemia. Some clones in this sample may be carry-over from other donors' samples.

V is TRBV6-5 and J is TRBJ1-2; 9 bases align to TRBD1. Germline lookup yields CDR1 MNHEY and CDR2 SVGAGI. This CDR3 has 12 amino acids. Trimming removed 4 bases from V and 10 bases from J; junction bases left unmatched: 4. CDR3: CASSWDRVNYTF. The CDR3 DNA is TGTGCCAGCAGTTGGGACAGGGTGAACTACACCTTC.

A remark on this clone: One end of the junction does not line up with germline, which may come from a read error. CDR3 sequence (DNA): TGTGCTAGCAGCTTGAGCCTTAGCTCCTACAATGAGCAGTTCTTC. This encodes CASSLSLSSYNEQFF. The gene calls are TRBV7-7 and TRBJ2-1; no clear D. Germline V gene data show CDR1 as SSHAT and CDR2 as FNYEAQ (reference sequence). This CDR3 has 15 amino acids.

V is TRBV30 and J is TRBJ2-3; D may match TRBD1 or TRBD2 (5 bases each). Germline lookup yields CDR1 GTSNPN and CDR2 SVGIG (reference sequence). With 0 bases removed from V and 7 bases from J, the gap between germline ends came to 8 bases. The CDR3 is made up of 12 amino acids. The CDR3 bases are TGTGCCTGGAGTGTCGAGGGGTATACGCAGTATTTT. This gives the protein CAWSVEGYTQYF.

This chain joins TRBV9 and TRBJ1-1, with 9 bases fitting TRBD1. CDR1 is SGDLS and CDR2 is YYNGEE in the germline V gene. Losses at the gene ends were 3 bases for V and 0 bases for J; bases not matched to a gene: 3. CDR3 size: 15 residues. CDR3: CASSARTGVNTEAFF. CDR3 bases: TGTGCCAGCAGCGCCCGGACAGGGGTGAACACTGAAGCTTTCTTT.

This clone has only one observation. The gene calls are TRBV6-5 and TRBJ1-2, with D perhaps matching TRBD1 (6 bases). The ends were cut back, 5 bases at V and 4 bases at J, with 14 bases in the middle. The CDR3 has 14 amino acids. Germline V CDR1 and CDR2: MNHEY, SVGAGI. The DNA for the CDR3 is TGTGCCAGCAGTCCCGGGAGGGGGGCCTATGGCTACACCTTC. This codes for CASSPGRGAYGYTF.

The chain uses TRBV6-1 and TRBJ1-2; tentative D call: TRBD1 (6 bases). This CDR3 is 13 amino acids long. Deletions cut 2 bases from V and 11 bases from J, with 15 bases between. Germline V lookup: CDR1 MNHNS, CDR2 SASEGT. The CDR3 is CASSEYREGGYTF. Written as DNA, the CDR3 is TGTGCCAGCAGTGAATACAGGGAGGGTGGGTACACCTTC.

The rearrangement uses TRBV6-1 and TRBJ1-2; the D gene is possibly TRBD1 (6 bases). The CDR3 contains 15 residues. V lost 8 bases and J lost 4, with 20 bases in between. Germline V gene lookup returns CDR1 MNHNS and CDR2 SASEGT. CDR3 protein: CASRQSQGRSYGYTF. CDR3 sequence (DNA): TGTGCCAGCCGCCAATCACAGGGACGGAGCTATGGCTACACCTTC.

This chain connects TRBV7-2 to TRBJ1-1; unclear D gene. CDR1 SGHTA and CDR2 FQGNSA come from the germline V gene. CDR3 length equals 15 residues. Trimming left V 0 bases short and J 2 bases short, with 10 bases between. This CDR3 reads CASSLARQPNTEAFF. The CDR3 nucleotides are TGTGCCAGCAGCTTAGCTCGGCAGCCTAACACTGAAGCTTTCTTT. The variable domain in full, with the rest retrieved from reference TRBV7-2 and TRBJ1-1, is GAGVSQSPSNKVTEKGKDVELRCDPISGHTALYWYRQSLGQGLEFLIYFQGNSAPDKSGLPSDRFSAERTGGSVSTLTIQRTQQEDSAVYLCASSLARQPNTEAFFGQGTRLTVV.

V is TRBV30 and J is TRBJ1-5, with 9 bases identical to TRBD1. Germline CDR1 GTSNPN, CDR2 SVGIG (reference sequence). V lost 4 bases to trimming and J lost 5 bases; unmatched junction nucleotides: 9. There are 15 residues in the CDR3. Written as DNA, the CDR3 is TGTGCCTGGATGGGATCGGGACAGGGAGATCAGCCCCAGCATTTT. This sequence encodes CAWMGSGQGDQPQHF.

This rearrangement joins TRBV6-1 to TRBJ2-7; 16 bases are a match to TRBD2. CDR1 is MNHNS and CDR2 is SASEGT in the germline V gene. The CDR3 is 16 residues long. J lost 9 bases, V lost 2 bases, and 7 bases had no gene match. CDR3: CASSERGLAGGQVQYF. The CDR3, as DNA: TGTGCCAGCAGTGAACGGGGACTAGCGGGGGGGCAGGTGCAGTACTTC.

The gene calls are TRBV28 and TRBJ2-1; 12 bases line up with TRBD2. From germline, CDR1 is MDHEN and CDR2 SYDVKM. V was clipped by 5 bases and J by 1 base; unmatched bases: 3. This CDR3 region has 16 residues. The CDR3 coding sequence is TGTGCCAGCAGTAGCCTAGCGGGAGGGTCCTACAATGAGCAGTTCTTC. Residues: CASSSLAGGSYNEQFF.

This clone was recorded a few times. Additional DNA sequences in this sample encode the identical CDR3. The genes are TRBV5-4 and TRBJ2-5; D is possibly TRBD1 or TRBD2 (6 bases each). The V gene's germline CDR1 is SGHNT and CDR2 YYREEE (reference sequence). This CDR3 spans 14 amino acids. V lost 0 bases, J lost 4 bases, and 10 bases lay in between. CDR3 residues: CASSLAGAGETQYF. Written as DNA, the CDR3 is TGTGCCAGCAGCTTGGCGGGGGCGGGAGAGACCCAGTACTTC.

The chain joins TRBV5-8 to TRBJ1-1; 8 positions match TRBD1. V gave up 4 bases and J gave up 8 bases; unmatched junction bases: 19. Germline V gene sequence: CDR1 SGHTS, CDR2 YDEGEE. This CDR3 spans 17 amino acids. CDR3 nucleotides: TGTGCCAGCAGCATCCCGGGTGGGACAGGAGGGGGTACGGAAGCTTTCTTT. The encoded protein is CASSIPGGTGGGTEAFF.

The CDR3 loop reads CASSNQETQYF. CDR3 in DNA: TGTGCCAGTAGTAACCAAGAGACCCAGTACTTC. The V call is TRBV19, the J call TRBJ2-5; D gene ambiguous. Germline lookup yields CDR1 LNHDA and CDR2 SQIVND (reference sequence). The CDR3 covers 11 residues. Between the trimmed V and J ends, which lost 4 bases and 0 bases, there was a span of 0 bases.

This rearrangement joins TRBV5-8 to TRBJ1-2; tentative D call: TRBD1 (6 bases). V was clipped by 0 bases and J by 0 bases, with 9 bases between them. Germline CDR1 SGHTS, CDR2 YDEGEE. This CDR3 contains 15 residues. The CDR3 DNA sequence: TGTGCCAGCAGCTTGGGGTCAGGGGCTAACTATGGCTACACCTTC. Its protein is CASSLGSGANYGYTF.

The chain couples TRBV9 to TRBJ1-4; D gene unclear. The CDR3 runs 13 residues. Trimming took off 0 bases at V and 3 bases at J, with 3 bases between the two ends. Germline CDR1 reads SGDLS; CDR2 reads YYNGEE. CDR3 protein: CASSVGANEKLFF. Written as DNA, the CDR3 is TGTGCCAGCAGCGTAGGAGCTAATGAAAAACTGTTTTTT.

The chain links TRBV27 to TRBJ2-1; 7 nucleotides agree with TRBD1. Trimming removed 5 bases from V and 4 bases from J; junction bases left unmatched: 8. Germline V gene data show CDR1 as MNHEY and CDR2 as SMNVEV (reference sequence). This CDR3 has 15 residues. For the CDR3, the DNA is TGTGCCAGCAGTCTGACAGGGTGGATTTACAATGAGCAGTTCTTC. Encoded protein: CASSLTGWIYNEQFF.

The CDR3 DNA is TGTGCCAGCAGTGAAGGTGGGGATACCTACGAGCAGTACTTC. Translated: CASSEGGDTYEQYF. The chain couples TRBV6-1 to TRBJ2-7; the D is unclear. In germline, CDR1 is MNHNS, CDR2 SASEGT. V lost 1 base and J lost 2, with 9 bases in between. The CDR3 extends over 14 amino acids.

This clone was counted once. This CDR3 is CASTPGQGYEAFF. CDR3 in DNA: TGTGCCAGCACCCCGGGACAGGGTTATGAAGCTTTCTTT. V and J are TRBV2 and TRBJ1-1, with 9 positions matching TRBD1. The CDR3 contains 13 residues. V shed 7 bases and J 7 bases; nucleotides not matched to a gene: 7. The germline V gene encodes CDR1 SNHLY and CDR2 FYNNEI.

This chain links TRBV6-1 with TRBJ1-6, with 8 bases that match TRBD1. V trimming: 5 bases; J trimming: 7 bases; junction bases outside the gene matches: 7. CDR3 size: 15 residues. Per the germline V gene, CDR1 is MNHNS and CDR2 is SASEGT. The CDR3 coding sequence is TGTGCCAGCAGTCTCCAGGGGGCGCGGAATTCACCCCTCCACTTT. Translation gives CASSLQGARNSPLHF.

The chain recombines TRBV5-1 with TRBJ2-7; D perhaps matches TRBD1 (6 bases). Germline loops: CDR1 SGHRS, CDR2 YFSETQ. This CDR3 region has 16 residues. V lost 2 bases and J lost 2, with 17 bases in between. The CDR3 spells CASSFVSRQVPYEQYF. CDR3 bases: TGCGCCAGCAGCTTTGTGTCGAGACAGGTTCCCTACGAGCAGTACTTC.

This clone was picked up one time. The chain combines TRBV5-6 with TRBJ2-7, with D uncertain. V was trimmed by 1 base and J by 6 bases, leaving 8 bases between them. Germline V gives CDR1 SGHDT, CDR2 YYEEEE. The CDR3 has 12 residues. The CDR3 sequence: CASSLIGLEQYF. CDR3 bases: TGTGCCAGCAGCTTGATTGGGCTCGAGCAGTACTTC. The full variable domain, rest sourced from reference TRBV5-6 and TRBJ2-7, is DAGVTQSPTHLIKTRGQQVTLRCSPKSGHDTVSWYQQALGQGPQFIFQYYEEEERQRGNFPDRFSGHQFPNYSSELNVNALLLGDSALYLCASSLIGLEQYFGPGTRLTVT.

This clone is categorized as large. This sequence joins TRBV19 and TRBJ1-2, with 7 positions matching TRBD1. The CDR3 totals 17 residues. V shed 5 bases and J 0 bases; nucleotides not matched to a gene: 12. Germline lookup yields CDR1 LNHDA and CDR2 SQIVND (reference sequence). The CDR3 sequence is CASSVSGTATPNYGYTF. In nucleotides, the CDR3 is TGTGCCAGTAGTGTCTCCGGGACAGCAACTCCTAACTATGGCTACACCTTC.

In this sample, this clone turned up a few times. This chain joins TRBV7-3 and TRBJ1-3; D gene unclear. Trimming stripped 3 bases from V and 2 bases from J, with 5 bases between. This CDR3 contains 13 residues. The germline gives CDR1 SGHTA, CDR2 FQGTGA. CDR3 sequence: CASSLGAGNTIYF. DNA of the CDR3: TGTGCCAGCAGCTTGGGAGCTGGAAACACCATATATTTT.

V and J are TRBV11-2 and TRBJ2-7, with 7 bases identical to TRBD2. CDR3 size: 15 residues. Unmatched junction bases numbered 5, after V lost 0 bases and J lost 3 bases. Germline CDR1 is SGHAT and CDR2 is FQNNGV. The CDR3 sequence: CASSLEAGEYYEQYF. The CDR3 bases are TGTGCCAGCAGCTTAGAGGCGGGGGAGTACTACGAGCAGTACTTC.

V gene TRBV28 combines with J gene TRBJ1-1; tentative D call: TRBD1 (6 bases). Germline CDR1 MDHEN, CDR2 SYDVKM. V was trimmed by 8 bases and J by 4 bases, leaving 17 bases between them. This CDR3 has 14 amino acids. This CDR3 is CASVRGAFGTEAFF. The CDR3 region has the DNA TGTGCCAGCGTTCGGGGGGCTTTTGGCACTGAAGCTTTCTTT. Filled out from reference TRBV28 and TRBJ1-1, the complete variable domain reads DVKVTQSSRYLVKRTGEKVFLECVQDMDHENMFWYRQDPGLGLRLIYFSYDVKMKEKGDIPEGYSVSREKKERFSLILESASTNQTSMYLCASVRGAFGTEAFFGQGTRLTVV.

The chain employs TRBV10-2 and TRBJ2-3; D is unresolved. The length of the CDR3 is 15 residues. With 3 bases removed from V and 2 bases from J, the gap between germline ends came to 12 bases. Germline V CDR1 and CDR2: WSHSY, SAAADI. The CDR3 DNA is TGCGCCAGCAGTGACCGGCAGCTAACCACAGATACGCAGTATTTT. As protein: CASSDRQLTTDTQYF.